The 21 T cell receptor beta chains below were found in one sample sequenced in a study of cytomegalovirus exposure and HLA in healthy donors (dated by TCRdb to between 2016 and 2019). Library method: the immunoSEQ multiplex PCR assay. For the multiplex PCR, a mixture combining 60 forward primers for TCR Vbeta segments and 13 reverse primers for TCR Jbeta segments was used. TCRdb mirrors the immuneACCESS table, restricted to in-frame sequences. Some clones are absent from its copies; in checked studies, under half trace to an unresolved V gene, and the reason for the others is unknown. This sample comprises about 170,000 clones, under 90% of them detected only once. Of the sample, approximately 1.6% falls within the top ten clones. Sample: PBMCs. The receptor source for this set is a male donor in good health and CMV-seronegative.

This clone was seen a few times. The V call is TRBV7-9, the J call TRBJ2-1; 10 nucleotides align to TRBD2. J lost 6 bases, V lost 4 bases, and 12 bases had no gene match. The V gene's germline CDR1 is SEHNR and CDR2 FQNEAQ (reference sequence). The CDR3 is 17 amino acids. CDR3 nucleotides: TGTGCCAGCAGCTCCTTTCTTGGAAGCGGGAGGGCCAATGAGCAGTTCTTC. Its translation: CASSSFLGSGRANEQFF.

J is TRBJ2-1 and V is TRBV6-6; 7 positions agree with TRBD2. The CDR3 spans 15 residues. V lost 5 bases and J lost 3; bases outside the gene matches: 7. The germline CDR1 and CDR2 sequences are MNHNY and SVGAGI (reference sequence). The CDR3, as DNA: TGTGCCAGCAGTCCACATAGCGGGTTCTACAATGAGCAGTTCTTC. Protein sequence: CASSPHSGFYNEQFF.

The chain has TRBV2 and TRBJ2-5, with 9 nucleotides matching TRBD2. With 6 bases clipped from V and 1 base from J, the junction kept 15 bases outside the gene matches. The CDR3 spans 18 residues. The germline CDR1 and CDR2 sequences are SNHLY and FYNNEI. The CDR3 bases are TGTGCCAGCAGCGCCCCCGGGGCGGGAGGGGCGCCCCAAGAGACCCAGTACTTC. This codes for CASSAPGAGGAPQETQYF.

This chain's CDR3 is CASSFGTSGITDTQYF. In DNA form, the CDR3 reads TGTGCCAGCAGCTTTGGGACTAGCGGGATCACAGATACGCAGTATTTT. This sequence joins TRBV7-2 and TRBJ2-3; 13 bases match TRBD2. The germline gives CDR1 SGHTA, CDR2 FQGNSA. V trimming: 3 bases; J trimming: 2 bases; junction bases outside the gene matches: 2. CDR3 length equals 16 residues.

The chain carries TRBV18 and TRBJ2-7; 7 bases line up with TRBD1. Germline V gene sequence: CDR1 KGHSH, CDR2 LQKENI. V was pared by 3 bases and J by 0 bases, with 8 bases of the junction left unmatched. The CDR3 has 16 residues. The CDR3 loop reads CASSPNTGDGSYEQYF. The CDR3 DNA sequence: TGTGCCAGCTCACCGAATACAGGGGACGGCTCCTACGAGCAGTACTTC.

The CDR3 sequence is CASITEQGFSEAFF. The CDR3 bases are TGTGCCAGCATTACGGAACAGGGGTTCTCTGAAGCTTTCTTT. This chain uses TRBV6-1 with TRBJ1-1; 7 nucleotides line up with TRBD1. V was clipped by 7 bases and J by 6 bases; unmatched bases: 11. Germline loops: CDR1 MNHNS, CDR2 SASEGT. The CDR3 has 14 amino acids.

The V call is TRBV28, the J call TRBJ2-7; 12 positions match TRBD1. CDR1 is MDHEN and CDR2 is SYDVKM in the germline V gene. The V segment lost 11 bases and the J segment 6 bases; nucleotides outside the gene matches: 11. The CDR3 is 14 amino acids. The CDR3 nucleotides are TGTGCCGAAGGGGCACCGGGACAGGGGGCCGAGCAGTACTTC. It encodes CAEGAPGQGAEQYF.

J is TRBJ2-7 and V is TRBV2, with D possibly matching TRBD1 (6 bases). The V and J ends lost 5 bases and 1 base respectively, with 9 bases between them. The germline gives CDR1 SNHLY, CDR2 FYNNEI. The CDR3 is 13 residues long. CDR3 sequence reads: CASSRGHSYEQYF. For the CDR3, the DNA is TGTGCCAGCAGTCGGGGACATTCCTACGAGCAGTACTTC.

The rearrangement links TRBV7-9 to TRBJ1-4; TRBD1 might be the D (5 bases). Germline CDR1 and CDR2: SEHNR and FQNEAQ (reference sequence). The CDR3 is made up of 15 amino acids. V dropped 7 bases and J dropped 3 bases, with 15 bases sitting between them. CDR3 amino acids: CASTGQGSANEKLFF. CDR3 in DNA: TGTGCCAGCACCGGGCAGGGATCGGCTAATGAAAAACTGTTTTTT.

The genes are TRBV15 and TRBJ2-5; the match to TRBD1 covers 9 bases. The J call may be in error: the DNA end matches TRBJ2-7 better. Germline V CDR1 and CDR2: LNHNV, YYDKDF (reference sequence). There are 14 residues in the CDR3. This CDR3 is CATSEGDRDYEQYF. DNA of the CDR3: TGTGCCACCAGCGAAGGGGACAGGGACTACGAGCAGTACTTC.

The rearrangement joins TRBV7-8 to TRBJ2-4; 8 bases fit TRBD2. Trimming at V came to 5 bases and at J to 0 bases, leaving 18 bases not matched to a gene. From germline, CDR1 is SGHVS and CDR2 FQNEAQ. The CDR3 has 20 residues. CDR3 region: CASSQDRGPSGRLAKNIQYF. As DNA, the CDR3 is TGTGCCAGCAGCCAAGATCGGGGACCCAGCGGGAGACTAGCCAAAAACATTCAGTACTTC.

The V gene is TRBV19, the J gene TRBJ2-3, with 8 bases matching TRBD2. This CDR3 spans 16 amino acids. With V trimmed by 3 bases and J by 1 base, 6 bases remained unmatched. Germline V gene lookup returns CDR1 LNHDA and CDR2 SQIVND (reference sequence). CDR3 in DNA: TGTGCCAGTAGTATCCCCCCCGGGGGGGGCACAGATACGCAGTATTTT. The encoded protein is CASSIPPGGGTDTQYF.

CDR3 amino acids: CASSVVESRYYNEQFF. The CDR3 nucleotides read TGTGCCAGCAGCGTAGTTGAGTCGCGTTACTACAATGAGCAGTTCTTC. J is TRBJ2-1 and V is TRBV9; D unclear. The germline V gene has CDR1 SGDLS and CDR2 YYNGEE. Trimming removed 0 bases from V and 3 bases from J, with 13 bases in between. This CDR3 region has 16 residues.

This clone was observed a handful of times. V is TRBV6-4 and J is TRBJ2-2; 8 bases map to TRBD2. This CDR3 comprises 13 residues. Germline lookup yields CDR1 MRHNA and CDR2 SNTAGT. The V gene end was trimmed by 6 bases and the J gene end by 7 bases; junction bases not matched to a gene: 4. The CDR3 DNA is TGTGCCAGCAGCGAGCGGGAGCACGGGGAGCTGTTTTTT. It yields the protein CASSEREHGELFF.

The gene calls are TRBV6-4 and TRBJ1-2; 8 bases match TRBD1. This CDR3 has 13 amino acids. Germline CDR1 is MRHNA and CDR2 is SNTAGT. With 6 bases clipped from V and 6 bases from J, the junction kept 6 bases outside the gene matches. As DNA, the CDR3 is TGTGCCAGCAGAGGACAGGGTAAAGATGGCTACACCTTC. It codes for CASRGQGKDGYTF.

The chain recombines TRBV10-3 with TRBJ1-5, with a weak D call TRBD1 (6 bases). CDR3 length: 13 residues. Trimming removed 9 bases from V and 7 bases from J, with 16 bases in between. Germline lookup yields CDR1 ENHRY and CDR2 SYGVKD. CDR3 residues: CAINRDEGQPQHF. In nucleotides, the CDR3 is TGTGCCATAAACAGGGATGAGGGGCAGCCCCAGCATTTT.

CDR3 bases: TGTGCCAGCAGGGTACTAGCCAAAAACATTCAGTACTTC. Amino acids: CASRVLAKNIQYF. The chain joins TRBV6-1 to TRBJ2-4; D ambiguous. The CDR3 is made up of 13 amino acids. CDR1 MNHNS and CDR2 SASEGT come from the germline V gene. V was shortened by 6 bases and J by 0 bases, with 6 bases between the two germline ends.

The rearrangement joins TRBV7-9 to TRBJ1-5; the D gene is possibly TRBD1 (6 bases). Trimming shortened V by 3 bases and J by 4 bases, and 10 bases separated the two germline ends. The CDR3 is made up of 14 amino acids. Germline V gene sequence: CDR1 SEHNR, CDR2 FQNEAQ (reference sequence). The CDR3 DNA follows: TGTGCCAGCAGCTTCGGACAGCTAAATCAGCCCCAGCATTTT. It is translated as CASSFGQLNQPQHF.

In this sample, this clone turned up once. Other nucleotide sequences from this sample produce the same CDR3. V gene TRBV9 combines with J gene TRBJ2-7; weak D call: TRBD2 (6 bases). The CDR3 consists of 14 residues. Trimming cost V 0 bases and J 2 bases, with 9 bases left between them. CDR1 and CDR2 from the germline V gene are SGDLS and YYNGEE. CDR3 DNA: TGTGCCAGCAGCGTAGCGGGCGGGACCTACGAGCAGTACTTC. Residues: CASSVAGGTYEQYF.

V gene TRBV7-2 combines with J gene TRBJ2-7; D is ambiguous. Germline CDR1 is SGHTA and CDR2 is FQGNSA. There are 15 residues in the CDR3. V was shortened by 1 base and J by 3 bases, with 13 bases between the two germline ends. The CDR3 nucleotides read TGTGCCAGCAGCTTAGGGGTAGCCCGACTCTACGAGCAGTACTTC. Translated: CASSLGVARLYEQYF.

The CDR3, as DNA: TGCAGCGCTGGACAGGGCAATCAGCCCCAGCATTTT. Amino acids: CSAGQGNQPQHF. V gene TRBV29-1 combines with J gene TRBJ1-5; 7 bases match TRBD1. CDR3 length: 12 residues. Unmatched junction bases numbered 2, after V lost 7 bases and J lost 2 bases. From germline, CDR1 is SQVTM and CDR2 ANQGSEA.